The 11 T cell receptor beta chains below come from one sample, sequenced in a study of T cell changes during pregnancy in multiple sclerosis. Here immunoSEQ multiplex PCR was the method, and the copy in TCRdb shows in-frame clones only, minus some. The sample has tens of thousands of clones; roughly 92% are singletons. Sequences were derived from peripheral blood, sampled after pregnancy. The receptors here all came from a female donor with multiple sclerosis, enrolled in a pregnancy study.

This chain uses TRBV4-3 with TRBJ2-5, with D possibly matching TRBD2 (6 bases). V was clipped by 1 base and J by 5 bases, with 17 bases between them. CDR1 is LGHNA, CDR2 YSLEER, per germline. The CDR3 covers 16 residues. The CDR3 DNA is TGCGCCAGCAGCCAAGGGTGGGCGGGGTCCGGGGAGACCCAGTACTTC. Protein: CASSQGWAGSGETQYF.

J is TRBJ2-2 and V is TRBV9, with 8 nucleotides matching TRBD1. Germline V gene data show CDR1 as SGDLS and CDR2 as YYNGEE. This CDR3 is 15 amino acids long. J gave up 4 bases and V 5 bases, and 7 bases lay outside the gene matches. CDR3 sequence: CASSSGGAGTGELFF. DNA of the CDR3: TGTGCCAGCAGTTCAGGGGGCGCGGGCACCGGGGAGCTGTTTTTT.

The V call is TRBV7-2, the J call TRBJ2-2, with D possibly being TRBD1 (7 bases). Germline CDR1 reads SGHTA; CDR2 reads FQGNSA. Trimming pared 6 bases from V and 4 bases from J, leaving 21 bases between. The CDR3 is made up of 17 amino acids. CDR3 DNA: TGTGCCAGCAGTGTACCGGCAGGGGGGATCTTCACCGGGGAGCTGTTTTTT. Its protein product is CASSVPAGGIFTGELFF.

The chain's CDR3 is CAWSAGRGMNIQYF. For the CDR3, the DNA is TGTGCCTGGAGCGCCGGACGGGGGATGAACATTCAGTACTTC. V gene TRBV30 combines with J gene TRBJ2-4; tentatively, D is TRBD2 (6 bases). Germline V CDR1 and CDR2: GTSNPN, SVGIG (reference sequence). With 3 bases removed from V and 7 bases from J, the gap between germline ends came to 16 bases. The CDR3 has 14 residues.

The chain carries TRBV7-9 and TRBJ1-1; the match to TRBD1 covers 7 bases. J gave up 4 bases and V 2 bases, and 16 bases lay outside the gene matches. Germline CDR1 and CDR2: SEHNR and FQNEAQ (reference sequence). The CDR3 spans 18 residues. In nucleotides, the CDR3 is TGTGCCAGCAGCTTATGGCGATTGCGGACAGGAGAAAGCACTGAAGCTTTCTTT. Amino acid sequence: CASSLWRLRTGESTEAFF.

The chain couples TRBV7-9 to TRBJ2-1; TRBD2 agrees at 8 bases. The CDR3 is 16 residues long. The J segment lost 7 bases and the V segment lost 5 bases, leaving 13 bases of the junction unmatched. The germline V gene has CDR1 SEHNR and CDR2 FQNEAQ (reference sequence). The CDR3 nucleotides are TGTGCCAGCAGCCCCGACGCCGGGGGGGTGAGAAATGAGCAGTTCTTC. Amino acid sequence: CASSPDAGGVRNEQFF.

The chain carries TRBV30 and TRBJ1-1; D not resolved. Trimming shortened V by 6 bases and J by 5 bases, and 16 bases separated the two germline ends. This CDR3 is built from 13 residues. The germline V gene encodes CDR1 GTSNPN and CDR2 SVGIG (reference sequence). The CDR3 DNA reads TGTGCCTGCCTAGCGGGGTCGGGGACTGAAGCTTTCTTT. It is translated as CACLAGSGTEAFF.

The gene calls are TRBV7-2 and TRBJ2-7; D not resolved. Germline V CDR1 and CDR2: SGHTA, FQGNSA. The ends were cut back, 5 bases at V and 6 bases at J, with 8 bases in the middle. This CDR3 is 11 amino acids long. CDR3 in DNA: TGTGCCAGCAGCGGTACATTCGAGCAGTACTTC. This gives the protein CASSGTFEQYF.

V gene TRBV7-2 combines with J gene TRBJ1-1, with 7 nucleotides matching TRBD1. Germline lookup yields CDR1 SGHTA and CDR2 FQGNSA. The ends lost 4 bases at V and 7 bases at J; junction bases unmatched: 12. This CDR3 region has 15 residues. CDR3 loop: CASSWLARGRGEAFF. The CDR3 DNA sequence: TGTGCCAGCAGCTGGCTGGCGAGGGGGCGTGGTGAAGCTTTCTTT. Full variable domain (remainder filled in from reference TRBV7-2 and TRBJ1-1): GAGVSQSPSNKVTEKGKDVELRCDPISGHTALYWYRQSLGQGLEFLIYFQGNSAPDKSGLPSDRFSAERTGGSVSTLTIQRTQQEDSAVYLCASSWLARGRGEAFFGQGTRLTVV.

The chain links TRBV7-3 to TRBJ2-1, with D hard to call. Germline V gene lookup returns CDR1 SGHTA and CDR2 FQGTGA. Trimming removed 1 base from V and 0 bases from J, with 13 bases in between. The CDR3 is 17 amino acids. CDR3: CASSLRPQVSSYNEQFF. In nucleotides, the CDR3 is TGTGCCAGCAGCTTAAGACCCCAGGTCAGCTCCTACAATGAGCAGTTCTTC.

The rearrangement joins TRBV11-3 to TRBJ2-1; D may be TRBD1 (6 bases). Germline V gene data show CDR1 as SGHNT and CDR2 as YENEEA. CDR3 length: 13 residues. V gave up 6 bases and J gave up 2 bases, with 8 bases separating them. The CDR3 DNA follows: TGTGCCAGCAGTGGGGGCGCCTACAATGAGCAGTTCTTC. It is translated as CASSGGAYNEQFF.